This T cell receptor (beta chain) was observed in a study of blood T cell repertoires in COVID-19. About the study: Acute-phase and convalescent COVID-19 samples originated in the United States, Italy and Spain. T cells, B-cell-depleted T cells, or PBMCs provided the cDNA or gDNA that served as material.

In the source study's methods: Amplification of reference gene primers provided the estimated nucleated cell counts. Using immunoSEQ multiplex PCR, the repertoire was profiled, and TCRdb retains in-frame clones only, with some absent. D and trimming were read from the DNA, whereas the V and J calls and clone size are those reported in that table. This table holds some 400,000 clones, approximately 77% found once. Germline V gene sequence: CDR1 SGHKS, CDR2 YYEKEE (reference sequence). With 4 bases clipped from V and 4 bases from J, the junction kept 6 bases outside the gene matches. The length of the CDR3 is 14 residues.

The sample taken for sequencing was peripheral blood. The receptor was isolated from a human donor with acute or convalescent COVID-19. The donor label of this sample is uncertain. The chain joins TRBV5-5 to TRBJ2-5, with TRBD2 matching 8 bases. CDR3 sequence (DNA): TGTGCCAGCAGCACCCTCCGGGGGGGAGAGACCCAGTACTTC. Protein sequence: CASSTLRGGETQYF.